The T cell receptor beta chain described here comes from a study of CD49a tissue-resident CD8 T cells in human skin (dated 2017 in TCRdb). Regarding the research as a whole: The study examined tissue-resident memory CD8+ T cell subsets in human skin defined by CD49a, CD69 and CD103 expression.

Library method: the immunoSEQ multiplex PCR assay. In the original analysis: How frequently each TCR V beta family was used was compared between the sorted CD8+ T cell populations from blood, dermis and epidermis. Entries here come from immuneACCESS through TCRdb and include only in-frame sequences with V and J called. Some clones fail to appear in such tables; in the studies checked, an unresolved V gene covers under half of the shortfall, and the cause of the remainder is unknown. The D gene and trimming were derived from the DNA, and the V and J assignments and clone size from that table. The table for this sample lists under 500 clones; around 71% of them were counted only once. The ten largest clonotypes hold roughly 22% of the sample. For 5 or 6 healthy donors, CD8+ T cells were sorted from blood, dermis and epidermis, and the TCR beta CDR3 regions of these cells were analysed. Both blood and skin samples were provided by each TCR-sequenced donor, and all TCR-sequenced donors were healthy individuals. Sorting was used to isolate CD8+ T cell populations ahead of TCR beta sequencing. Before T cells were analysed, skin was separated into dermal and epidermal compartments.

The CDR1 and CDR2 encoded by the germline V gene (reference sequence) are SEHNR and FQNEAQ. Trimming removed 7 bases from V and 8 bases from J, leaving 18 bases between the germline ends. Inclusive of the bounding cysteine and phenylalanine, the CDR3 is 14 residues long. Solely the CDR3 DNA is kept, with 42 bases framed from the first base. For this clone: The clone's antigen remains unknown. It has no much larger one-base neighbor in the sample; base qualities were not kept.

Sequencing was done on a sample of CD103- CD8+ T cells sorted from skin dermis. The TCR comes from a human donor in good health. The sequence joins TRBV7-9 to TRBJ1-3; no D gene call is confident. CDR3 protein: CASKSGGVEDTIYF. The nucleotide sequence is given as TGTGCCAGCAAGAGTGGCGGGGTTGAAGACACCATATATTTT.